This is a list of T cell receptor beta chains from one sample in a study of T cells in localized non-small cell lung cancer. Libraries were prepared by immunoSEQ multiplex PCR; TCRdb keeps only in-frame clonotypes and omits some of them. The sample comprises roughly 16,000 clones, 80% to 90% of which are singletons, and approximately 23% rests with the top ten. The sequencing used peripheral blood, collected before any cancer treatment. All receptors derive from a male donor at least 60 years old with stage I lung adenocarcinoma. Each CDR3 is given with its conserved first and last residue. D genes are given only for firm matches. Rows give clone size only sometimes, using once, few, many, or a class for an expanded clone.

D,J,V,size,CDR3,DNA
NA,TRBJ1-5,TRBV2,NA,CASSEFRESNQPQHF,TGTGCCAGCAGTGAGTTCCGGGAAAGCAATCAGCCCCAGCATTTT
NA,TRBJ1-1,TRBV29-1,NA,CSVVRGTAITEAFF,TGCAGCGTTGTGAGAGGGACCGCTATCACTGAAGCTTTCTTT
NA,TRBJ2-7,TRBV6-6,NA,CASSYGDRSLYEQYF,TGTGCCAGCAGTTATGGCGACAGGAGCCTCTACGAGCAGTACTTC
NA,TRBJ2-2,TRBV5-8,few,CASAVRVANTGELFF,TGTGCCAGCGCCGTAAGGGTCGCGAACACCGGGGAGCTGTTTTTT
NA,TRBJ2-2,TRBV7-9,NA,CASSPTGGLGTGELFF,TGTGCCAGCAGCCCTACCGGGGGGCTCGGCACCGGGGAGCTGTTTTTT
NA,TRBJ2-5,TRBV7-9,NA,CASSQGGTAGETQYF,TGTGCCAGCAGCCAAGGCGGGACAGCGGGGGAGACCCAGTACTTC
NA,TRBJ2-1,TRBV19,NA,CASSIDFGAIKNEQFF,TGTGCCAGTAGTATAGATTTCGGCGCCATTAAGAATGAGCAGTTCTTC
TRBD1,TRBJ1-1,TRBV5-4,NA,CASSQPGQGLNTEAFF,TGTGCCAGCAGCCAGCCCGGACAGGGATTGAACACTGAAGCTTTCTTT
TRBD2,TRBJ2-1,TRBV4-1,NA,CASSQDPSGGYNEQFF,TGCGCCAGCAGCCAAGATCCTAGCGGAGGCTACAATGAGCAGTTCTTC
NA,TRBJ2-4,TRBV19,once,CASSALGPPNIQYF,TGTGCCAGTAGTGCACTAGGTCCCCCAAACATTCAGTACTTC
TRBD2,TRBJ2-7,TRBV7-2,NA,CASSLGGGVYEQYF,TGTGCCAGCAGCCTCGGGGGGGGAGTCTACGAGCAGTACTTC